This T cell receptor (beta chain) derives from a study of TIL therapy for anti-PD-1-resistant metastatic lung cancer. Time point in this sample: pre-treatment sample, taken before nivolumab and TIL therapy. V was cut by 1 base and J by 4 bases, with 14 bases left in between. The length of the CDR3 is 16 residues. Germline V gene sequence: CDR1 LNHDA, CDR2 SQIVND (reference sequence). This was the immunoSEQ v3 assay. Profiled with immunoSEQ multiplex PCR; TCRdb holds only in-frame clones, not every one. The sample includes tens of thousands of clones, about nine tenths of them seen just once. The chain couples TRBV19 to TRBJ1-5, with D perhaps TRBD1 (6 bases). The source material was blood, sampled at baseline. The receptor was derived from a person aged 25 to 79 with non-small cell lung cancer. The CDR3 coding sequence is TGTGCCAGTAGTATAGGGCCCCGGACAGTAAATCAGCCCCAGCATTTT. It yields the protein CASSIGPRTVNQPQHF. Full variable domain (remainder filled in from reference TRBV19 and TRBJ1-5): DGGITQSPKYLFRKEGQNVTLSCEQNLNHDAMYWYRQDPGQGLRLIYYSQIVNDFQKGDIAEGYSVSREKKESFPLTVTSAQKNPTAFYLCASSIGPRTVNQPQHFGDGTRLSIL.